This T cell receptor (beta chain) derives from a study of blood T cell repertoires in COVID-19. Study-level information: Sites in the United States, Italy and Spain provided acute and convalescent COVID-19 samples.

Participants were placed into cohorts based on the clinical history they reported. Two consecutive negative NP/OP PCR tests, clearance, or resolved symptoms defined Cohort 3 recovery. Germline CDR1 reads SGHNT; CDR2 reads YENEEA. V was trimmed by 5 bases and J by 1 base, leaving 8 bases between them. The CDR3 extends over 13 amino acids. Original processing methods: Reference gene primer amplification gave nucleated cell count estimates. The data were produced by immunoSEQ multiplex PCR, yet TCRdb's version contains in-frame clones alone and is incomplete. The V and J calls and clone size are taken from that table; D and trimming were inferred from the DNA. This sample has more than 450,000 clones, with 87% found just once.

The TCR sequence derives from a woman aged 18-29 years who had recovered from COVID-19. The chain joins TRBV11-3 to TRBJ2-5; tentatively, D is TRBD2 (5 bases). The sequencing input was PBMCs or T cells enriched from blood (not recorded which). This CDR3 is CASSAGLQETQYF. In nucleotides, the CDR3 is TGTGCCAGCAGCGCGGGCCTCCAAGAGACCCAGTACTTC.